This TCR beta chain was identified in a study of CD8 T cells in ankylosing spondylitis. Study findings and constraints: Seemingly characteristic of ankylosing spondylitis blood was a TCR beta motif consisting of several highly homologous variants.

Quantitative 5'-RACE with molecular barcodes generated TCR beta libraries. TCRdb reprocessed the 5' RACE reads with MiXCR, giving one entry per CDR3 protein. The sample holds approximately 550,000 distinct CDR3 sequences, about an eighth seen once. On this clonotype: Its matching antigen is unknown.

The sequenced material came from blood, either unsorted or a sorted T cell fraction (not recorded which). The sequence derives from a male donor with ankylosing spondylitis.

Here the CDR3 reads CAISPGQGSETQYF. In nucleotides, the CDR3 is TGTGCCATCAGCCCGGGACAGGGATCAGAGACCCAGTACTTC. J is TRBJ2-5 and V is TRBV10-3; 9 nucleotides align to TRBD1. Per germline, CDR1 ENHRY and CDR2 SYGVKD. V trimming: 6 bases; J trimming: 4 bases; junction bases outside the gene matches: 6. The CDR3 length is 14 residues.